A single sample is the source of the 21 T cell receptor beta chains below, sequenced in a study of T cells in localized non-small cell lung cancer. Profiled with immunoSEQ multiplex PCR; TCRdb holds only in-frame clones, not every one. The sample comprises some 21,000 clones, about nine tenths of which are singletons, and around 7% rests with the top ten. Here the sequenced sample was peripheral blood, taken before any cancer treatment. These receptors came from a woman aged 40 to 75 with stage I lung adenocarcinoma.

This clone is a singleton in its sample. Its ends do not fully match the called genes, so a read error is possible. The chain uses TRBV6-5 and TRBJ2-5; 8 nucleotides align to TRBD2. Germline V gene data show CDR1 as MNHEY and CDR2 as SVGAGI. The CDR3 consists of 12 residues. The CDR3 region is CASQRESETRYF. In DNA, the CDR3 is TGTGCCAGTCAGCGGGAGAGTGAGACCCGGTACTTC.

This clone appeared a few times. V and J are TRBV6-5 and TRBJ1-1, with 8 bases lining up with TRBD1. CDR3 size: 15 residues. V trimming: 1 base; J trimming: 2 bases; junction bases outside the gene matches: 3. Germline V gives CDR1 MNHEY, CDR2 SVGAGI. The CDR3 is CASSYWGTGNTEAFF. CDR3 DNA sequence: TGTGCCAGCAGTTACTGGGGGACAGGTAACACTGAAGCTTTCTTT.

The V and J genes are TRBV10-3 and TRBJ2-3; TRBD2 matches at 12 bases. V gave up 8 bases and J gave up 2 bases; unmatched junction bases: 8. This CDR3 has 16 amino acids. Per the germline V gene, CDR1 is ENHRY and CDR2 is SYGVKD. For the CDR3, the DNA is TGTGCCATCGGGGCAGGACTAGCGGGAAACACAGATACGCAGTATTTT. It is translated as CAIGAGLAGNTDTQYF.

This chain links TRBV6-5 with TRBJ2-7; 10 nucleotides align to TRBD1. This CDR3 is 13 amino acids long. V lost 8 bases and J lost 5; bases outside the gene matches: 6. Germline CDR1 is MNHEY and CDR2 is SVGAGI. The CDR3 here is CASGDRGRDEQYF. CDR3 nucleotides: TGTGCCAGCGGCGACAGGGGGCGAGACGAGCAGTACTTC.

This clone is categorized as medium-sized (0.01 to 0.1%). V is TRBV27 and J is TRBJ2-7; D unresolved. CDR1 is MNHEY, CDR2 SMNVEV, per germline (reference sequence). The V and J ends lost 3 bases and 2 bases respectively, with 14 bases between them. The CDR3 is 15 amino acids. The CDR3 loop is CASSFRPEETYEQYF. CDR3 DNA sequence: TGTGCCAGCAGTTTCAGGCCCGAAGAGACCTACGAGCAGTACTTC.

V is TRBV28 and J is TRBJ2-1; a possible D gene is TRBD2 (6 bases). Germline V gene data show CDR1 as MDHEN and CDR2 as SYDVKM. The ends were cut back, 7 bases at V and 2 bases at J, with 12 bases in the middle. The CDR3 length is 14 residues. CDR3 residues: CASKRLDPYNEQFF. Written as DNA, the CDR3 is TGTGCCAGCAAAAGACTAGACCCCTACAATGAGCAGTTCTTC.

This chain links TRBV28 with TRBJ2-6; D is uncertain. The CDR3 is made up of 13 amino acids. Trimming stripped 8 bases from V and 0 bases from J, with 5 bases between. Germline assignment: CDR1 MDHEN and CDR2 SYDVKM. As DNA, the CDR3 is TGTGCCAGCGGTATCTCTGGGGCCAACGTCCTGACTTTC. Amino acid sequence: CASGISGANVLTF.

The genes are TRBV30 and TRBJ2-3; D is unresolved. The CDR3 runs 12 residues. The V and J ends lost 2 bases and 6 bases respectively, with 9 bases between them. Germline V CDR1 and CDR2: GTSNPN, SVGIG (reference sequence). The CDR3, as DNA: TGTGCCTGGAGTCTCATTGTGGATACGCAGTATTTT. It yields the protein CAWSLIVDTQYF.

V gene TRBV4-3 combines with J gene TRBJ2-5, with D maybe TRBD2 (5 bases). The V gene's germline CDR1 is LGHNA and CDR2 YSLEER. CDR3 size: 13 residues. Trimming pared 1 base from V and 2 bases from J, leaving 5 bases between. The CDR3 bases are TGCGCCAGCAGCCAAGGACTACAAGAGACCCAGTACTTC. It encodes CASSQGLQETQYF.

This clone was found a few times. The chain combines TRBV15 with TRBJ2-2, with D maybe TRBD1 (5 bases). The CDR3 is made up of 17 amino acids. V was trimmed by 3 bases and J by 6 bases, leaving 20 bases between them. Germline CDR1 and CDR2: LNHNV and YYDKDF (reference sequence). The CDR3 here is CATSRIGTGLSAGELFF. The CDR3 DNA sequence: TGTGCCACCAGCAGGATAGGAACAGGTCTAAGCGCCGGGGAGCTGTTTTTT.

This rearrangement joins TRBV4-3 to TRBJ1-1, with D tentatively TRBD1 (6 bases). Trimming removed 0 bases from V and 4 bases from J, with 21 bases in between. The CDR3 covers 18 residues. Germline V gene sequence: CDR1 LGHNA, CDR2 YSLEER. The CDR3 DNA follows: TGCGCCAGCAGCCAAGATAGACAGGTGGTGCGGTGGGGCACTGAAGCTTTCTTT. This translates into CASSQDRQVVRWGTEAFF.

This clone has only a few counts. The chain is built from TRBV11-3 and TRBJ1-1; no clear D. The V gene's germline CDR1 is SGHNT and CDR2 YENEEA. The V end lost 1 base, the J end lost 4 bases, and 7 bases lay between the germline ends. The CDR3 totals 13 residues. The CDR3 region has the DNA TGTGCCAGCAGCTTAGTCGGGAGCACTGAAGCTTTCTTT. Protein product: CASSLVGSTEAFF.

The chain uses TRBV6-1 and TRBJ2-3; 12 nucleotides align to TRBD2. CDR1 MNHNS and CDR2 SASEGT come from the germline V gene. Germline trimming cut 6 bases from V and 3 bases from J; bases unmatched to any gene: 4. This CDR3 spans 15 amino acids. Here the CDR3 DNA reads TGTGCCAGCAGGACCGGGACTAGCGGGACAGATACGCAGTATTTT. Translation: CASRTGTSGTDTQYF.

This chain's CDR3 is CASRRGGQNTGELFF. The CDR3 DNA follows: TGTGCCAGCAGAAGAGGGGGCCAGAACACCGGGGAGCTGTTTTTT. The gene calls are TRBV2 and TRBJ2-2, with 7 bases that match TRBD1. This CDR3 has 15 residues. Germline V gene data show CDR1 as SNHLY and CDR2 as FYNNEI. Trimming took 6 bases from V and 1 from J; bases not matched to a gene: 5.

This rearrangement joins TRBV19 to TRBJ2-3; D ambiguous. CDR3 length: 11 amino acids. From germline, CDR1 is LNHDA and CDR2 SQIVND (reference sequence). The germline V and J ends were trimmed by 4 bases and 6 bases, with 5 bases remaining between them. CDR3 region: CASSKLDTQYF. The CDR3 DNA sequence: TGTGCCAGTAGTAAGCTTGATACGCAGTATTTT. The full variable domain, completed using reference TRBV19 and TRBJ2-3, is DGGITQSPKYLFRKEGQNVTLSCEQNLNHDAMYWYRQDPGQGLRLIYYSQIVNDFQKGDIAEGYSVSREKKESFPLTVTSAQKNPTAFYLCASSKLDTQYFGPGTRLTVL.

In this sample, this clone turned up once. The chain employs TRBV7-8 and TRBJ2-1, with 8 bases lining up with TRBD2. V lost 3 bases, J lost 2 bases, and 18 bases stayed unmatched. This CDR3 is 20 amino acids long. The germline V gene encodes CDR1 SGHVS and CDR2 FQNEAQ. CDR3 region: CASSLEGEGITSGPYNEQFF. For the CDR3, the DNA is TGTGCCAGCAGCTTGGAGGGGGAGGGCATCACTAGCGGACCCTACAATGAGCAGTTCTTC.

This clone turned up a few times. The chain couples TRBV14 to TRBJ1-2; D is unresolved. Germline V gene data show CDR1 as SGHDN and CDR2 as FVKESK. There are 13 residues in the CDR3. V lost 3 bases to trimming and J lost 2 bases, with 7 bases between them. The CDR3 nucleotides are TGTGCCAGCAGCCACGCCAGGAACTATGGCTACACCTTC. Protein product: CASSHARNYGYTF.

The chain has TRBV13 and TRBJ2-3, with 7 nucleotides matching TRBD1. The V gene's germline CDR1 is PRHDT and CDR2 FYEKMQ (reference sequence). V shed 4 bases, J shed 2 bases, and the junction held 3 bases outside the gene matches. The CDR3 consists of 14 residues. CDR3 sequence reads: CASSSGTATDTQYF. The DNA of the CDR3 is TGTGCCAGCAGCTCCGGGACAGCCACAGATACGCAGTATTTT.

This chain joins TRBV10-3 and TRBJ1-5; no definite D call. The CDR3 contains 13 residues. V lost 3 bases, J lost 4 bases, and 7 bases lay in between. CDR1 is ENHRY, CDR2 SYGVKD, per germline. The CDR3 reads CAISDGPNQPQHF. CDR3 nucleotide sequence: TGTGCCATCAGTGACGGACCAAATCAGCCCCAGCATTTT.

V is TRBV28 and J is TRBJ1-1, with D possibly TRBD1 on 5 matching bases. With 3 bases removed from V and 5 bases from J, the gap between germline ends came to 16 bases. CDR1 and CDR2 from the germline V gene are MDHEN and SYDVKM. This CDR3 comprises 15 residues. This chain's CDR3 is CASSFLSSGGTEAFF. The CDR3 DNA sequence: TGTGCCAGCAGTTTTTTAAGTTCGGGGGGTACTGAAGCTTTCTTT.

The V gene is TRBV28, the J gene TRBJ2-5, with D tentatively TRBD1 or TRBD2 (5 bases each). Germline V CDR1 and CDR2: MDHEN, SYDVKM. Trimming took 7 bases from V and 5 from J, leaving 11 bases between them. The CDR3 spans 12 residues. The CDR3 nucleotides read TGTGCCAGCACAGCCAGGGAGGAGACCCAGTACTTC. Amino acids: CASTAREETQYF.